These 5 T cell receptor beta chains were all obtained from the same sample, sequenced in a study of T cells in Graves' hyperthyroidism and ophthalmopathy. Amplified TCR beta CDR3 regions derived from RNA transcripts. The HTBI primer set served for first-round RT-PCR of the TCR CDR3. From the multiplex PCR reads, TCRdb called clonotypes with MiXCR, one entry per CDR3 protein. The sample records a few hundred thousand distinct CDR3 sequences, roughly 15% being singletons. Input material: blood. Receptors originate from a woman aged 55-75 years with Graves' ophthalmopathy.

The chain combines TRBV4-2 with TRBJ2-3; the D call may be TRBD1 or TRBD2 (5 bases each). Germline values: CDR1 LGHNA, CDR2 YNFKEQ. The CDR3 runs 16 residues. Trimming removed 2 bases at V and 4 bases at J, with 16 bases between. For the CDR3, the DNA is TGTGCCAGCAGCCAAAGAGGGGATTGGAGGTCAGATACGCAGTATTTT. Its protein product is CASSQRGDWRSDTQYF.

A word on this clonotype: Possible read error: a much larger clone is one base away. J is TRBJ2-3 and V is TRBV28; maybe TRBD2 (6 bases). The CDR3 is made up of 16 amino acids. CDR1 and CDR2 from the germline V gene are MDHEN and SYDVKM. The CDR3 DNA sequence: TGTACCAGCATCACAGGAGGGGCAGGGTACCAAGATACGCAGTATTTT. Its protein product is CTSITGGAGYQDTQYF.

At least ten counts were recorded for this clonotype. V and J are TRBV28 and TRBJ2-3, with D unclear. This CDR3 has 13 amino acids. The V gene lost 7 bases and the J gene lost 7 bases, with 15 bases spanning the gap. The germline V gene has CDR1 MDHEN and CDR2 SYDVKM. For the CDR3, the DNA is TGTGCCAGCACCCGGCCGATCTCAAATACGCAGTATTTT. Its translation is CASTRPISNTQYF.

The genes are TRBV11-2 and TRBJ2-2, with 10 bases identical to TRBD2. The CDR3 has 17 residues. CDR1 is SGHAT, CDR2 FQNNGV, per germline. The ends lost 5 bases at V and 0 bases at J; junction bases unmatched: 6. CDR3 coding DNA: TGTGCCAGCAGCCCCTGGACTAGCGGATCGAACACCGGGGAGCTGTTTTTT. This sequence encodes CASSPWTSGSNTGELFF.

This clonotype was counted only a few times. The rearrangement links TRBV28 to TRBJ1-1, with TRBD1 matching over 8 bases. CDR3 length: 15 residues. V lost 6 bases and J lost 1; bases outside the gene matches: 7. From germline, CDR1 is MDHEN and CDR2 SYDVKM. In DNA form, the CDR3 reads TGTGCCAGCAGGATCCAGGGGGCTGGGAACACTGAAGCTTTCTTT. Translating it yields CASRIQGAGNTEAFF.